Listed here are 14 T cell receptor beta chains from one sample, sequenced in a study of control samples from healthy donors and cancer patients. The protocol was immunoSEQ multiplex PCR, while the TCRdb copy is restricted to in-frame clones and leaves out a portion. The sample consists of 70,000 to 95,000 clones, 80% to 95% of them appearing once. The material sequenced was PBMCs. The receptor set was obtained from a woman in her thirties or forties with lung cancer.

This chain joins TRBV24-1 and TRBJ1-2, with D hard to call. The V end lost 10 bases, the J end lost 5 bases, and 19 bases lay between the germline ends. This CDR3 spans 14 amino acids. Germline-derived CDR1 and CDR2 are KGHDR and SFDVKD. The CDR3 DNA sequence: TGTGCCACTTCCCCCCGCGCCGGAGCTTATGGCTACACCTTC. Translated, it gives CATSPRAGAYGYTF.

This rearrangement joins TRBV27 to TRBJ2-1; D may match TRBD1 or TRBD2 (5 bases each). This CDR3 is 16 amino acids long. Trimming removed 5 bases from V and 0 bases from J, with 14 bases in between. Germline loops: CDR1 MNHEY, CDR2 SMNVEV (reference sequence). This CDR3 is CASSPHSGPSYNEQFF. In nucleotides, the CDR3 is TGTGCCAGCAGTCCCCACTCGGGGCCCTCCTACAATGAGCAGTTCTTC.

Comments on this clone: The same CDR3 arises from other DNA sequences in this sample as well. This chain uses TRBV9 with TRBJ2-7, with TRBD1 identical over 7 bases. V was clipped by 4 bases and J by 1 base; unmatched bases: 5. The CDR3 is 14 residues long. Germline V gene sequence: CDR1 SGDLS, CDR2 YYNGEE. The DNA for the CDR3 is TGTGCCAGCAGCCCACGGGACAGATCCTACGAGCAGTACTTC. It specifies CASSPRDRSYEQYF.

The rearrangement uses TRBV18 and TRBJ1-4, with a possible D match to TRBD1 (6 bases). Trimming took off 3 bases at V and 7 bases at J, with 15 bases between the two ends. Germline CDR1 is KGHSH and CDR2 is LQKENI. The CDR3 contains 15 residues. The CDR3 nucleotides are TGTGCCAGCTCACCCAACGGGGGGGCTGGTGAAAAACTGTTTTTT. This codes for CASSPNGGAGEKLFF.

J is TRBJ2-7 and V is TRBV10-3, with D tentatively TRBD2 (6 bases). This CDR3 contains 13 residues. CDR1 and CDR2 (germline): ENHRY, SYGVKD. Trimming removed 0 bases at V and 5 bases at J, with 8 bases between. The DNA of the CDR3 is TGTGCCATCAGTGAGTCTGTAGCGGACGAGCAGTACTTC. Protein product: CAISESVADEQYF.

This clone has only a few counts. The CDR3 protein is CSAVRGASSGNTIYF. Written as DNA, the CDR3 is TGCAGCGCCGTAAGGGGGGCGAGCTCTGGAAACACCATATATTTT. The chain joins TRBV29-1 to TRBJ1-3; possibly TRBD1 for D (6 bases). Trimming removed 7 bases from V and 0 bases from J, with 16 bases in between. In germline, CDR1 is SQVTM, CDR2 ANQGSEA. The CDR3 length is 15 residues.

The chain has TRBV28 and TRBJ2-2; D is perhaps TRBD1 or TRBD2 (6 bases each). The CDR3 sequence is 15 residues long. V was shortened by 3 bases and J by 5 bases, with 13 bases between the two germline ends. Per germline, CDR1 MDHEN and CDR2 SYDVKM. CDR3 residues: CASSFRGLLTGELFF. CDR3 nucleotide sequence: TGTGCCAGCAGTTTTCGGGGGCTTTTGACCGGGGAGCTGTTTTTT.

This chain connects TRBV12-5 to TRBJ1-1, with D possibly matching TRBD1 (5 bases). Germline loops: CDR1 LGHNT, CDR2 FRNRAP. The V gene lost 4 bases and the J gene lost 10 bases, with 19 bases spanning the gap. The CDR3 covers 14 residues. CDR3 nucleotides: TGTGCTAGTGGTTGGCCTTGGGGCCAACGTGCAGCTTTCTTT. Amino acids: CASGWPWGQRAAFF. The full variable domain, its missing parts supplied by reference TRBV12-5 and TRBJ1-1, is DARVTQTPRHKVTEMGQEVTMRCQPILGHNTVFWYRQTMMQGLELLAYFRNRAPLDDSGMPKDRFSAEMPDATLATLKIQPSEPRDSAVYFCASGWPWGQRAAFFGQGTRLTVV.

This chain uses TRBV4-1 with TRBJ2-1, with 8 bases identical to TRBD2. With V trimmed by 0 bases and J by 3 bases, 7 bases remained unmatched. The CDR3 totals 17 residues. Germline CDR1 MGHRA, CDR2 YSYEKL. DNA for the CDR3: TGCGCCAGCAGCCAAGAAAAGGGGCGGGGGGACTACAATGAGCAGTTCTTC. Protein product: CASSQEKGRGDYNEQFF.

The rearrangement joins TRBV5-1 to TRBJ2-3; 7 bases are a match to TRBD2. Germline lookup yields CDR1 SGHRS and CDR2 YFSETQ. The V gene end was trimmed by 4 bases and the J gene end by 0 bases; junction bases not matched to a gene: 8. The CDR3 consists of 16 residues. Here the CDR3 reads CASSQLTSLSTDTQYF. For the CDR3, the DNA is TGCGCCAGCAGCCAATTGACTAGCCTTAGCACAGATACGCAGTATTTT.

The J gene is TRBJ2-7, the V gene TRBV7-2; TRBD1 aligns across 8 bases. The CDR3 is 14 amino acids. Germline CDR1 is SGHTA and CDR2 is FQGNSA. Germline trimming cut 4 bases from V and 3 bases from J; bases unmatched to any gene: 5. As DNA, the CDR3 is TGTGCCAGCAGCTCTTCCGGGACAGGCTACGAGCAGTACTTC. Amino acid sequence: CASSSSGTGYEQYF.

The rearrangement links TRBV10-3 to TRBJ1-1, with D tentatively TRBD1 (5 bases). Germline-derived CDR1 and CDR2 are ENHRY and SYGVKD. The CDR3 extends over 19 amino acids. Trimming pared 5 bases from V and 3 bases from J, leaving 28 bases between. The CDR3 region is CAISPSILGRGDNHTEAFF. The CDR3 DNA reads as TGTGCCATCAGTCCGTCGATTCTTGGGAGGGGCGATAATCACACTGAAGCTTTCTTT.

This chain uses TRBV4-1 with TRBJ1-6; TRBD1 agrees at 12 bases. CDR3 length: 18 residues. V dropped 2 bases and J dropped 7; count of bases not matched to a gene: 9. The germline V gene has CDR1 MGHRA and CDR2 YSYEKL. CDR3 loop: CASSQTAGTGGGNSPLHF. As DNA, the CDR3 is TGCGCCAGCAGCCAAACTGCTGGGACAGGGGGCGGGAATTCACCCCTCCACTTT.

The rearrangement joins TRBV2 to TRBJ1-6; D is ambiguous. Germline values: CDR1 SNHLY, CDR2 FYNNEI. The CDR3 runs to 13 residues. Trimming shortened V by 1 base and J by 10 bases, and 8 bases separated the two germline ends. CDR3 sequence: CASSEGGGSPLHF. CDR3 in DNA: TGTGCCAGCAGTGAAGGAGGAGGCTCACCCCTCCACTTT.